One sample yielded the 18 T cell receptor beta chains listed below, sequenced in a study of T cell repertoires in cytomegalovirus infection. These receptors have no known antigen. In TCRdb, the reads were re-called with MiXCR into one record per CDR3 protein. Here the sample spans 300,000 to 400,000 distinct CDR3 sequences, 29% being singletons. The specimen comprised cultured PBMCs, sampled from culture after CMV antigen stimulation. Receptors originate from a human donor in good health (CMV status not recorded). Some clones in this sample may be carry-over from other donors' samples.

This clonotype was seen repeatedly, ten times or more. The chain links TRBV12-3 or TRBV12-4 to TRBJ2-7, with 7 bases lining up with TRBD1. With 3 bases clipped from V and 2 bases from J, the junction kept 1 base outside the gene matches. The CDR3 is 13 amino acids. The CDR3 loop is CASSLGQPYEQYF. The CDR3 region has the DNA TGTGCCAGCAGTTTGGGACAGCCCTACGAGCAGTACTTC.

This clonotype has only a few counts. The rearrangement links TRBV18 to TRBJ2-7; 14 nucleotides line up with TRBD2. There are 17 residues in the CDR3. V lost 4 bases to trimming and J lost 3 bases; unmatched junction nucleotides: 8. CDR1 KGHSH and CDR2 LQKENI come from the germline V gene. CDR3 nucleotides: TGTGCCAGCTCACAAGGACTAGCGGGAGGCCGCCGCTACGAGCAGTACTTC. It yields the protein CASSQGLAGGRRYEQYF.

V is TRBV7-2 and J is TRBJ2-2, with D possibly called TRBD1 or TRBD2 (5 bases each). Trimming removed 0 bases from V and 1 base from J, with 15 bases in between. Germline lookup yields CDR1 SGHTA and CDR2 FQGNSA. The length of the CDR3 is 18 residues. CDR3 nucleotides: TGTGCCAGCAGCTTAGCAAGTTCCGGGGCAGTGAACACCGGGGAGCTGTTTTTT. It is translated as CASSLASSGAVNTGELFF.

The rearrangement links TRBV2 to TRBJ1-1; the D is unclear. CDR3 length equals 15 residues. V shed 3 bases and J shed 0 bases, with 11 bases lying between them. The germline gives CDR1 SNHLY, CDR2 FYNNEI. For the CDR3, the DNA is TGTGCCAGCAGTGAGGCGGAACGAATGAACACTGAAGCTTTCTTT. Translated: CASSEAERMNTEAFF.

This clonotype was detected only a few times. In DNA form, the CDR3 reads TGTGCCAGCAGTCTCACAGGCGGGGAGCTGTTTTTT. Translating it yields CASSLTGGELFF. The gene calls are TRBV28 and TRBJ2-2; TRBD1 is a possible D gene (5 bases). V was cut by 5 bases and J by 7 bases, with 8 bases left in between. The length of the CDR3 is 12 residues. Per germline, CDR1 MDHEN and CDR2 SYDVKM. The full variable domain, in which reference TRBV28 and TRBJ2-2 provide the parts outside the CDR3, is DVKVTQSSRYLVKRTGEKVFLECVQDMDHENMFWYRQDPGLGLRLIYFSYDVKMKEKGDIPEGYSVSREKKERFSLILESASTNQTSMYLCASSLTGGELFFGEGSRLTVL.

The rearrangement joins TRBV6-6 to TRBJ2-1, with TRBD2 matching 9 bases. J lost 5 bases, V lost 6 bases, and 8 bases had no gene match. Germline CDR1 reads MNHNY; CDR2 reads SVGAGI (reference sequence). The CDR3 length is 15 residues. CDR3 in amino acids: CASRHLAGENNEQFF. The CDR3 nucleotides read TGTGCCAGCAGACATTTAGCGGGAGAAAACAATGAGCAGTTCTTC.

This chain connects TRBV6-1 to TRBJ1-1; 8 bases map to TRBD1. The CDR3 is made up of 14 amino acids. V shed 6 bases and J 5 bases; nucleotides not matched to a gene: 8. Germline V gene sequence: CDR1 MNHNS, CDR2 SASEGT. The CDR3 reads CASSRGQGRTEAFF. DNA of the CDR3: TGTGCCAGCAGCAGAGGACAGGGAAGAACTGAAGCTTTCTTT.

The genes are TRBV19 and TRBJ1-5; 7 bases align to TRBD1. In germline, CDR1 is LNHDA, CDR2 SQIVND (reference sequence). This CDR3 spans 15 amino acids. J lost 5 bases, V lost 4 bases, and 8 bases had no gene match. The chain's CDR3 is CASSSRDRYDQPQHF. In DNA, the CDR3 is TGTGCCAGTAGTAGTCGGGACAGATACGATCAGCCCCAGCATTTT.

In its sample, this clonotype was seen a few times. The chain is built from TRBV4-1 and TRBJ1-1; 10 bases map to TRBD1. Unmatched junction bases numbered 3, after V lost 3 bases and J lost 5 bases. This CDR3 comprises 14 residues. Looked up from germline, CDR1 is MGHRA and CDR2 is YSYEKL. The CDR3 DNA reads TGCGCCAGCAGCCAGGGACAGGGGTGGACTGAAGCTTTCTTT. This codes for CASSQGQGWTEAFF.

The chain is built from TRBV7-2 and TRBJ1-1; 8 positions match TRBD1. The V gene end was trimmed by 1 base and the J gene end by 8 bases; junction bases not matched to a gene: 6. CDR1 and CDR2 (germline): SGHTA, FQGNSA. The CDR3 sequence is 14 residues long. The CDR3 DNA is TGTGCCAGCAGCTTAGTAGACGGACAGGGAGAAGCTTTCTTT. The encoded protein is CASSLVDGQGEAFF.

This clonotype was counted at least ten times. The chain is built from TRBV7-2 and TRBJ1-1, with D hard to call. Per the germline V gene, CDR1 is SGHTA and CDR2 is FQGNSA. Trimming stripped 0 bases from V and 0 bases from J, with 8 bases between. The CDR3 totals 15 residues. Here the CDR3 DNA reads TGTGCCAGCAGCTTAGCCGCTACGGTGAACACTGAAGCTTTCTTT. It specifies CASSLAATVNTEAFF.

This clonotype has only a few counts. The chain has TRBV5-1 and TRBJ1-4; D gene unclear. The CDR3 totals 14 residues. Trimming stripped 0 bases from V and 4 bases from J, with 7 bases between. The germline CDR1 and CDR2 sequences are SGHRS and YFSETQ. The CDR3 here is CASSLEGFNEKLFF. CDR3 sequence (DNA): TGCGCCAGCAGCTTGGAGGGTTTTAATGAAAAACTGTTTTTT.

This chain joins TRBV28 and TRBJ2-1; TRBD1 matches 10 bases. V dropped 4 bases and J dropped 7; count of bases not matched to a gene: 10. This CDR3 has 16 residues. Germline-derived CDR1 and CDR2 are MDHEN and SYDVKM. CDR3 DNA sequence: TGTGCCAGCAGTTCCCCGTGGGGACAGGGGTTAAATGAGCAGTTCTTC. It is translated as CASSSPWGQGLNEQFF.

In its sample, this clonotype was seen a few times. The chain has TRBV6-8 and TRBJ2-3, with 9 positions matching TRBD2. The ends lost 0 bases at V and 1 base at J; junction bases unmatched: 5. CDR3 size: 17 residues. Germline V gene sequence: CDR1 MNHGY, CDR2 SAAAGT. The CDR3 is CASSYSRGGGRTDTQYF. CDR3 DNA: TGTGCCAGCAGTTACTCCCGCGGGGGGGGCCGCACAGATACGCAGTATTTT.

The sample holds a few counts of this clonotype. The chain joins TRBV2 to TRBJ1-5; no clear D gene. CDR1 and CDR2 (germline): SNHLY, FYNNEI. Deletions cut 6 bases from V and 2 bases from J, with 8 bases between. This CDR3 comprises 13 residues. The CDR3: CASRNERNQPQHF. The CDR3 region has the DNA TGTGCCAGCAGGAACGAGCGCAATCAGCCCCAGCATTTT.

Turning to this clonotype: With a much larger clone just one base away, this may be a read error. Here the CDR3 reads CASRSSGNTIYF. CDR3 sequence (DNA): TGTGCCAGCAGGAGCTCTGGAAACACCATATATTTT. The gene calls are TRBV28 and TRBJ1-3; D remains ambiguous. Trimming removed 6 bases from V and 0 bases from J, with 3 bases in between. The CDR3 is 12 amino acids. The germline gives CDR1 MDHEN, CDR2 SYDVKM.

The chain employs TRBV2 and TRBJ1-4, with D tentatively TRBD1 (5 bases). The CDR3 length is 13 residues. Germline CDR1 and CDR2: SNHLY and FYNNEI. V was trimmed by 6 bases and J by 6 bases, leaving 11 bases between them. CDR3 loop: CASRAGIDEKLFF. CDR3 bases: TGTGCCAGCAGGGCAGGGATAGATGAAAAACTGTTTTTT.

About this clonotype: This may come from a read error, since a much larger clone is one base off. The chain carries TRBV7-7 and TRBJ2-2; 7 bases match TRBD2. Germline V gives CDR1 SSHAT, CDR2 FNYEAQ (reference sequence). This CDR3 has 14 amino acids. The CDR3 DNA is TGTGCTAGCAGCATCGGACTAGGGGCTGGGGGGCTGTTTTTT. Amino acid sequence: CASSIGLGAGGLFF.